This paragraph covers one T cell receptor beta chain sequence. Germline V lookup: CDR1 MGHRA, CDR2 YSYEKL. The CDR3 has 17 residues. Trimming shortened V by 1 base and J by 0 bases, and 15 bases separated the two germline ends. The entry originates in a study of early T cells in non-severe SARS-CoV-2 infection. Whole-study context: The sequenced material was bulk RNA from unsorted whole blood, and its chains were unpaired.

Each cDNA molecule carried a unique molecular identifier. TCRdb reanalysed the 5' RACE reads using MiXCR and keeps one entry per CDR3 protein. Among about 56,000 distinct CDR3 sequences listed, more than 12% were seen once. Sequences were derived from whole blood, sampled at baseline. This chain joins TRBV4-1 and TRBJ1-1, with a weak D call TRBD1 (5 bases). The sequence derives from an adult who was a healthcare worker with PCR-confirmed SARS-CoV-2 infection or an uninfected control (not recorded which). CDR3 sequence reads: CASSQVAVATVNTEAFF. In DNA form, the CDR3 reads TGCGCCAGCAGCCAAGTGGCCGTGGCGACAGTGAACACTGAAGCTTTCTTT.